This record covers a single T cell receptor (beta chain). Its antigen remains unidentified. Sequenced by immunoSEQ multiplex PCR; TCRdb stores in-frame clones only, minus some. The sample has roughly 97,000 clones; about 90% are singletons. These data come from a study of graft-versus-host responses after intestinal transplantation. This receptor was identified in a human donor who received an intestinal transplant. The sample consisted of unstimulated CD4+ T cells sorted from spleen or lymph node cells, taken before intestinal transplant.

As DNA, the CDR3 is TGTGCCAGCACCGCACAGGGAATCAGCAATGAGCAGTTCTTC. Protein product: CASTAQGISNEQFF. The chain carries TRBV11-2 and TRBJ2-1, with a weak D call TRBD1 (6 bases). The germline V gene has CDR1 SGHAT and CDR2 FQNNGV. The CDR3 extends over 14 amino acids. V was shortened by 7 bases and J by 6 bases, with 16 bases between the two germline ends.